A single sample is the source of the 30 T cell receptor beta chains below, sequenced in a study of T cells in Graves' hyperthyroidism and ophthalmopathy. There were TCR beta CDR3 regions amplified from RNA transcripts. RT-PCR in the first round (using the HTBI primer set) targeted the TCR CDR3. One entry per CDR3 protein, called by TCRdb with MiXCR from the multiplex PCR reads. The table lists 480,000 or so distinct CDR3 sequences, over 35% of them singletons. The specimen was peripheral blood or thyroid tissue (not recorded which). These receptors were obtained from an adult woman with Graves' disease, either hyperthyroidism or ophthalmopathy (not recorded which).

The chain combines TRBV12-3 or TRBV12-4 with TRBJ1-2; 7 bases match TRBD1. The CDR3 consists of 12 residues. With V trimmed by 6 bases and J by 8 bases, 6 bases remained unmatched. The CDR3 region is CASSSDRVGYTF. CDR3 DNA: TGTGCCAGCAGCTCTGACAGGGTCGGCTACACCTTC.

This clonotype was seen repeatedly, ten times or more. The chain links TRBV15 to TRBJ1-4; the match to TRBD1 covers 8 bases. V gave up 5 bases and J gave up 8 bases; unmatched junction bases: 10. The CDR3 is 15 residues long. The germline CDR1 and CDR2 sequences are LNHNV and YYDKDF (reference sequence). The CDR3: CATSGHRGVGEKLFF. CDR3 nucleotides: TGTGCCACCAGCGGACACAGGGGGGTCGGAGAAAAACTGTTTTTT.

At least ten counts were recorded for this clonotype. V is TRBV7-2 and J is TRBJ2-7; 8 nucleotides line up with TRBD2. Germline lookup yields CDR1 SGHTA and CDR2 FQGNSA. CDR3 size: 17 residues. V gave up 1 base and J gave up 5 bases; unmatched junction bases: 13. The CDR3 bases are TGTGCCAGCAGCTTAGTTACTAGCGGAGTCTCTTTCCACGAGCAGTACTTC. Translating gives CASSLVTSGVSFHEQYF.

The chain combines TRBV9 with TRBJ1-6; D is unclear. Between the trimmed V and J ends, which lost 4 bases and 4 bases, there was a span of 12 bases. This CDR3 comprises 15 residues. Germline loops: CDR1 SGDLS, CDR2 YYNGEE. The CDR3 nucleotides read TGTGCCAGCAGCCCACCTCCCGGTTATAATTCACCCCTCCACTTT. This translates into CASSPPPGYNSPLHF.

The rearrangement uses TRBV28 and TRBJ1-2, with 11 positions matching TRBD1. Germline V gives CDR1 MDHEN, CDR2 SYDVKM. There are 16 residues in the CDR3. V shed 1 base and J 5 bases; nucleotides not matched to a gene: 6. CDR3 protein: CASSLSGTGGIYGYTF. The CDR3, as DNA: TGTGCCAGCAGTTTATCAGGGACAGGGGGAATTTATGGCTACACCTTC.

This clonotype was picked up one time. This rearrangement joins TRBV15 to TRBJ2-7; the D call may be TRBD1 or TRBD2 (6 bases each). Trimming took off 1 base at V and 4 bases at J, with 14 bases between the two ends. The CDR3 totals 15 residues. From germline, CDR1 is LNHNV and CDR2 YYDKDF (reference sequence). The CDR3 DNA is TGTGCCACCAGCAGAGGGGGCGGGACACCATACGAGCAGTACTTC. This gives the protein CATSRGGGTPYEQYF.

This clonotype was observed at least ten times. This chain joins TRBV7-9 and TRBJ1-5; 8 nucleotides match TRBD1. The CDR3 runs 15 residues. The trim removed 3 bases at V and 4 bases at J, leaving 5 bases unmatched. The V gene's germline CDR1 is SEHNR and CDR2 FQNEAQ (reference sequence). For the CDR3, the DNA is TGTGCCAGCAGCTTCGGACAGGGAGGAAATCAGCCCCAGCATTTT. Its translation: CASSFGQGGNQPQHF.

This clonotype was recorded once. J is TRBJ2-5 and V is TRBV19; D is possibly TRBD2 (6 bases). The V end was cut by 7 bases, the J end by 5 bases, with 8 bases between. This CDR3 contains 11 residues. CDR1 is LNHDA and CDR2 is SQIVND in the germline V gene (reference sequence). The CDR3 sequence is CASMGRETQYF. Written as DNA, the CDR3 is TGTGCCAGTATGGGGAGGGAGACCCAGTACTTC.

The chain has TRBV7-9 and TRBJ1-1; maybe TRBD1 (6 bases). V was trimmed by 10 bases and J by 1 base, leaving 19 bases between them. CDR1 is SEHNR and CDR2 is FQNEAQ in the germline V gene (reference sequence). The CDR3 has 15 amino acids. As DNA, the CDR3 is TGTGCCATCCCACCTGCCGGGACACCGAACACTGAAGCTTTCTTT. Its translation: CAIPPAGTPNTEAFF.

The rearrangement joins TRBV28 to TRBJ2-5, with D unclear. Germline V gene sequence: CDR1 MDHEN, CDR2 SYDVKM. The germline V and J ends were trimmed by 7 bases and 7 bases, with 10 bases remaining between them. The CDR3 has 11 amino acids. CDR3 loop: CASNIVGTQYF. In nucleotides, the CDR3 is TGTGCCAGCAACATTGTGGGGACCCAGTACTTC.

The chain is built from TRBV2 and TRBJ2-5; 12 nucleotides align to TRBD2. V gave up 6 bases and J gave up 0 bases; unmatched junction bases: 5. This CDR3 has 16 amino acids. CDR1 and CDR2 (germline): SNHLY, FYNNEI. The CDR3 protein is CASRDRTSGNQETQYF. In DNA form, the CDR3 reads TGTGCCAGCAGGGACAGGACTAGCGGGAACCAAGAGACCCAGTACTTC.

CDR3 nucleotide sequence: TGCGCCAGCAGCCCGGACCCAACAGGGGGCGAGACCCAGTACTTC. It yields the protein CASSPDPTGGETQYF. The chain recombines TRBV5-1 with TRBJ2-5; 9 nucleotides match TRBD1. CDR3 length: 15 amino acids. Germline V gene sequence: CDR1 SGHRS, CDR2 YFSETQ. The trim removed 4 bases at V and 5 bases at J, leaving 9 bases unmatched.

This clonotype has only a few counts. CDR3 in amino acids: CASSKGLPGTEAFF. CDR3 DNA sequence: TGTGCCAGCAGCAAGGGACTCCCAGGCACTGAAGCTTTCTTT. This chain connects TRBV7-2 to TRBJ1-1; possible D gene TRBD1, 5 bases. The germline gives CDR1 SGHTA, CDR2 FQGNSA. The V end lost 5 bases, the J end lost 4 bases, and 14 bases lay between the germline ends. This CDR3 is built from 14 residues.

This clonotype was recorded once. The chain uses TRBV10-3 and TRBJ1-2; D is possibly TRBD1 (6 bases). Germline V gene lookup returns CDR1 ENHRY and CDR2 SYGVKD. V lost 5 bases and J 7 bases, leaving 23 bases between the germline ends. The CDR3 runs 16 residues. The CDR3 region has the DNA TGTGCCATCAGTCCGATGGGGGAGGTCAGGGGAGGTGGCTACACCTTC. This codes for CAISPMGEVRGGGYTF.

Ten or more counts support this clonotype. This chain connects TRBV5-8 to TRBJ1-6; a weak D match, TRBD1 (6 bases). V was trimmed by 4 bases and J by 7 bases, leaving 12 bases between them. The CDR3 spans 14 residues. From germline, CDR1 is SGHTS and CDR2 YDEGEE. The CDR3 sequence: CASSTDRTNSPLHF. The CDR3 DNA is TGTGCCAGCAGCACGGACAGAACCAATTCACCCCTCCACTTT.

In this sample, this clonotype turned up a few times. This chain links TRBV10-2 with TRBJ2-5; no firm D call. Germline values: CDR1 WSHSY, CDR2 SAAADI. V was cut by 0 bases and J by 8 bases, with 22 bases left in between. The CDR3 runs to 17 residues. The CDR3 DNA sequence: TGCGCCAGCAGTGAGTCGGCAAGGACCCTCCGCACAGATACCCAGTACTTC. Translating it yields CASSESARTLRTDTQYF.

This clonotype was observed many times. V usage is TRBV2 and J usage is TRBJ2-7; 7 bases agree with TRBD2. The length of the CDR3 is 14 residues. In germline, CDR1 is SNHLY, CDR2 FYNNEI. With 7 bases clipped from V and 1 base from J, the junction kept 7 bases outside the gene matches. The CDR3 DNA is TGTGCCAGCACCCGGGACTACCAATCCTACGAGCAGTACTTC. It encodes CASTRDYQSYEQYF.

The chain uses TRBV7-3 and TRBJ2-5, with TRBD2 identical over 12 bases. The germline V gene has CDR1 SGHTA and CDR2 FQGTGA. The CDR3 is 17 amino acids. The V gene end was trimmed by 5 bases and the J gene end by 3 bases; junction bases not matched to a gene: 10. The DNA of the CDR3 is TGTGCCAGCAGCCAACGCTATGGACTAGCGGGAAAAGAGACCCAGTACTTC. Protein: CASSQRYGLAGKETQYF.

This clonotype was seen a single time. A much larger clone differs from this one at a single base, so this may be a read error. This chain uses TRBV5-4 with TRBJ1-3; D may be TRBD1 (6 bases). Trimming took 0 bases from V and 9 from J, leaving 19 bases between them. Germline CDR1 SGHNT, CDR2 YYREEE (reference sequence). This CDR3 has 16 residues. The CDR3 sequence: CASSLGTAAFRSTIYF. CDR3 sequence (DNA): TGTGCCAGCAGCTTGGGGACAGCGGCGTTCAGAAGCACCATATATTTT.

The V call is TRBV11-2, the J call TRBJ1-1, with D perhaps TRBD1 (5 bases). Germline loops: CDR1 SGHAT, CDR2 FQNNGV. The CDR3 contains 13 residues. V was clipped by 5 bases and J by 8 bases, with 15 bases between them. In DNA, the CDR3 is TGTGCCAGCAGCCCACCAGGGTCTCGCGAAGCTTTCTTT. As protein: CASSPPGSREAFF.

There are many counts of this clonotype. The chain is built from TRBV20-1 and TRBJ1-3; D may be TRBD1 (6 bases). With 2 bases removed from V and 1 base from J, the gap between germline ends came to 12 bases. The CDR3 covers 15 residues. The V gene's germline CDR1 is DFQATT and CDR2 SNEGSKA (reference sequence). CDR3 region: CSARMLGASGNTIYF. The CDR3 bases are TGCAGTGCTAGAATGCTGGGGGCTTCTGGAAACACCATATATTTT.

This clonotype was counted at least ten times. The rearrangement joins TRBV4-2 to TRBJ1-6, with D tentatively TRBD1 (6 bases). The CDR3 consists of 15 residues. Germline V gives CDR1 LGHNA, CDR2 YNFKEQ. V was shortened by 5 bases and J by 8 bases, with 16 bases between the two germline ends. CDR3 nucleotide sequence: TGTGCCAGCAGCATCCACGGCAGGGGAGATTCACCCCTCCACTTT. It translates to CASSIHGRGDSPLHF.

This rearrangement joins TRBV7-9 to TRBJ2-5; possible D gene TRBD1, 6 bases. CDR3 length: 17 residues. The germline V gene has CDR1 SEHNR and CDR2 FQNEAQ (reference sequence). V was trimmed by 5 bases and J by 4 bases, leaving 23 bases between them. The CDR3 nucleotides are TGTGCCAGCAGCGCGGAAGGGTTGGACAGCTTGGGAGAGACCCAGTACTTC. This gives the protein CASSAEGLDSLGETQYF.

Points on this clonotype: No DNA is shown, since the ends of the CDR3 on it are uncertain; the CDR3 is the one TCRdb lists. CDR3: CACHLGPDSNQPQHFGSGETQYF. The chain recombines TRBV10-3 with TRBJ2-5; the listed D gene, TRBD2, was not tested against the DNA. Germline CDR1 is ENHRY and CDR2 is SYGVKD. Including both end residues, the CDR3 is 23 amino acids long.

This clonotype showed up just a few times. The chain is built from TRBV19 and TRBJ2-7, with 8 bases matching TRBD1. The CDR3 is 14 amino acids. J gave up 2 bases and V 9 bases, and 9 bases lay outside the gene matches. Germline assignment: CDR1 LNHDA and CDR2 SQIVND (reference sequence). CDR3 amino acids: CASSPGGRPYEQYF. CDR3 in DNA: TGTGCCAGCAGCCCAGGGGGCAGACCCTACGAGCAGTACTTC.

This chain connects TRBV7-9 to TRBJ1-6; possibly TRBD1 for D (6 bases). V lost 3 bases to trimming and J lost 10 bases, with 10 bases between them. The germline gives CDR1 SEHNR, CDR2 FQNEAQ (reference sequence). The length of the CDR3 is 13 residues. In nucleotides, the CDR3 is TGTGCCAGCAGCTTGGGCAGGGGATCACCCCTCCACTTT. It yields the protein CASSLGRGSPLHF.

This clonotype was seen at least ten times. The J gene is TRBJ1-2, the V gene TRBV20-1; 9 bases are shared with TRBD1. V shed 0 bases and J 2 bases; nucleotides not matched to a gene: 1. Germline values: CDR1 DFQATT, CDR2 SNEGSKA (reference sequence). CDR3 length equals 14 residues. CDR3 residues: CSARDGTGNYGYTF. CDR3 in DNA: TGCAGTGCTAGAGATGGGACAGGGAACTATGGCTACACCTTC.

The chain uses TRBV7-2 and TRBJ1-1; TRBD1 matches at 9 bases. V lost 5 bases to trimming and J lost 6 bases; unmatched junction nucleotides: 7. The CDR3 has 14 amino acids. Germline V CDR1 and CDR2: SGHTA, FQGNSA. CDR3 nucleotide sequence: TGTGCCAGCAGCCCCGGGACAGGGAAGGCTGAAGCTTTCTTT. It specifies CASSPGTGKAEAFF.

The genes are TRBV7-6 and TRBJ2-7; TRBD2 matches 7 bases. After removal of 4 bases from V and 5 bases from J, the junction contained 11 bases not matched to a gene. CDR3 length: 15 amino acids. The germline V gene has CDR1 SGHVS and CDR2 FNYEAQ. The CDR3 spells CASSSPGRSRDEQYF. The CDR3 coding sequence is TGTGCCAGCAGCTCACCCGGGAGGAGTAGGGACGAGCAGTACTTC. The full variable domain, in which reference TRBV7-6 and TRBJ2-7 provide the parts outside the CDR3, is GAGVSQSPRYKVTKRGQDVALRCDPISGHVSLYWYRQALGQGPEFLTYFNYEAQQDKSGLPNDRFSAERPEGSISTLTIQRTEQRDSAMYRCASSSPGRSRDEQYFGPGTRLTVT.

The chain links TRBV20-1 to TRBJ1-1, with a tentative D call TRBD1 (5 bases). The germline gives CDR1 DFQATT, CDR2 SNEGSKA (reference sequence). The CDR3 sequence is 13 residues long. V shed 1 base and J shed 5 bases, with 11 bases lying between them. The CDR3 is CSARGQIVTEAFF. For the CDR3, the DNA is TGCAGTGCTAGAGGACAGATTGTTACTGAAGCTTTCTTT.